One sample yielded the 26 T cell receptor beta chains listed below, sequenced in a study of blood T cell repertoires in COVID-19. This table comes from immunoSEQ multiplex PCR, and its TCRdb copy is limited to in-frame clones, with some not included. The top ten hold about 8.9% of the sample, which has approximately 230,000 clones, about 80% seen once. The sequencing input was peripheral blood. These receptors were obtained from an elderly man with acute or convalescent COVID-19.

This clone has only one observation. The V call is TRBV11-2, the J call TRBJ2-7, with D possibly being TRBD2 (6 bases). CDR3 length: 15 amino acids. V was trimmed by 3 bases and J by 3 bases, leaving 15 bases between them. Germline-derived CDR1 and CDR2 are SGHAT and FQNNGV. CDR3 amino acids: CASSLSGLGNYEQYF. DNA of the CDR3: TGTGCCAGCAGCTTGTCGGGACTCGGGAACTACGAGCAGTACTTC.

This chain joins TRBV18 and TRBJ1-1; 7 bases are a match to TRBD1. Germline assignment: CDR1 KGHSH and CDR2 LQKENI. This CDR3 has 15 residues. V lost 2 bases and J lost 4; bases outside the gene matches: 7. The CDR3 is CASSPIQGQGTEAFF. The CDR3 DNA is TGTGCCAGCTCACCAATACAGGGGCAGGGCACTGAAGCTTTCTTT.

The V gene is TRBV3-1 (or the pseudogene TRBV3-2), the J gene TRBJ1-1; TRBD1 agrees at 9 bases. The CDR3 contains 15 residues. J gave up 3 bases and V 1 base, and 3 bases lay outside the gene matches. Germline CDR1 is LGHDT and CDR2 is YNNKEL (reference sequence). CDR3 in amino acids: CASSQGQGEYTEAFF. The CDR3 coding sequence is TGTGCCAGCAGCCAAGGACAGGGGGAGTACACTGAAGCTTTCTTT.

This clone occurred once. This sequence joins TRBV19 and TRBJ2-2, with a weak D call TRBD1 (6 bases). From germline, CDR1 is LNHDA and CDR2 SQIVND (reference sequence). The CDR3 is 18 amino acids. V was shortened by 6 bases and J by 0 bases, with 20 bases between the two germline ends. CDR3: CASRSRDTLFSNTGELFF. The CDR3 nucleotides read TGTGCCAGTAGGTCCCGGGACACCCTTTTTTCGAACACCGGGGAGCTGTTTTTT.

This clone was detected once. This sequence joins TRBV24-1 and TRBJ2-2; unclear D gene. Trimming pared 4 bases from V and 5 bases from J, leaving 7 bases between. The CDR3 covers 13 residues. Germline values: CDR1 KGHDR, CDR2 SFDVKD. The CDR3, as DNA: TGTGCCACCAGTGAGCCAGGAACCGGGGAGCTGTTTTTT. Residues: CATSEPGTGELFF.

The chain employs TRBV2 and TRBJ2-7, with TRBD1 matching over 8 bases. Germline CDR1 is SNHLY and CDR2 is FYNNEI. Germline trimming cut 4 bases from V and 3 bases from J; bases unmatched to any gene: 5. The CDR3 sequence is 14 residues long. The CDR3 sequence is CASSGQGIVYEQYF. The CDR3 DNA reads as TGTGCCAGCAGTGGACAGGGGATAGTCTACGAGCAGTACTTC.

The V and J genes are TRBV12-5 and TRBJ2-3, with a tentative D call TRBD1 (5 bases). The V end lost 3 bases, the J end lost 9 bases, and 16 bases lay between the germline ends. Germline values: CDR1 LGHNT, CDR2 FRNRAP. This CDR3 comprises 14 residues. This CDR3 reads CASGFPGPPLTQYF. CDR3 nucleotides: TGTGCTAGTGGTTTCCCAGGGCCCCCGCTAACGCAGTATTTT.

This clone was counted a few times. J is TRBJ2-7 and V is TRBV10-3, with TRBD2 identical over 9 bases. CDR3 length: 14 residues. The V gene's germline CDR1 is ENHRY and CDR2 SYGVKD. The trim removed 6 bases at V and 1 base at J, leaving 4 bases unmatched. CDR3: CAIRRLADSYEQYF. For the CDR3, the DNA is TGTGCCATCAGAAGACTAGCGGATTCCTACGAGCAGTACTTC.

The chain links TRBV10-3 to TRBJ2-7; 15 positions match TRBD2. The CDR3 is 17 residues long. With 10 bases clipped from V and 7 bases from J, the junction kept 17 bases outside the gene matches. From germline, CDR1 is ENHRY and CDR2 SYGVKD. This CDR3 is CATTNLGLAGGKGEQYF. The DNA for the CDR3 is TGTGCCACCACAAACCTCGGACTAGCGGGAGGGAAGGGAGAGCAGTACTTC.

This sequence joins TRBV5-1 and TRBJ2-7; 7 bases map to TRBD1. Germline V CDR1 and CDR2: SGHRS, YFSETQ. This CDR3 has 14 amino acids. J gave up 1 base and V 4 bases, and 5 bases lay outside the gene matches. The CDR3 is CASSLQGFSYEQYF. In nucleotides, the CDR3 is TGCGCCAGCAGCCTACAGGGGTTTTCCTACGAGCAGTACTTC.

The V and J genes are TRBV7-8 and TRBJ1-4, with no clear D. The CDR3 contains 13 residues. The germline gives CDR1 SGHVS, CDR2 FQNEAQ. Trimming pared 0 bases from V and 12 bases from J, leaving 11 bases between. CDR3 in amino acids: CASSLAFSPELFF. The CDR3 region has the DNA TGTGCCAGCAGCTTAGCGTTTTCCCCCGAACTGTTTTTT.

This clone was counted once. CDR3 DNA: TGTGCCAGCAGCTTATTCAAGTCGGGACTGAACTACGAGCAGTACTTC. Protein: CASSLFKSGLNYEQYF. This chain connects TRBV7-9 to TRBJ2-7; D may be TRBD2 (6 bases). Germline lookup yields CDR1 SEHNR and CDR2 FQNEAQ (reference sequence). The germline V and J ends were trimmed by 2 bases and 3 bases, with 17 bases remaining between them. The CDR3 is 16 residues long.

The chain couples TRBV5-4 to TRBJ1-4; TRBD1 aligns across 10 bases. The CDR3 contains 16 residues. J was trimmed by 8 bases and V by 2 bases; bases with no gene match: 9. CDR1 and CDR2 (germline): SGHNT, YYREEE (reference sequence). The CDR3 coding sequence is TGTGCCAGCAGCTTAGGGACAGGGGCCAACGAGGAAAAACTGTTTTTT. It specifies CASSLGTGANEEKLFF.

The chain recombines TRBV4-2 with TRBJ1-3; D is uncertain. V lost 1 base and J lost 0, with 13 bases in between. This CDR3 is 17 amino acids long. Germline V gene sequence: CDR1 LGHNA, CDR2 YNFKEQ. The CDR3 DNA sequence: TGTGCCAGCAGCCAAGGAAGCGAGCTGATCTCTGGAAACACCATATATTTT. Its translation is CASSQGSELISGNTIYF.

This rearrangement joins TRBV3-1 (or the pseudogene TRBV3-2) to TRBJ2-4; D is uncertain. This CDR3 has 16 amino acids. V dropped 1 base and J dropped 0 bases, with 10 bases sitting between them. In germline, CDR1 is LGHDT, CDR2 YNNKEL (reference sequence). The CDR3 bases are TGTGCCAGCAGCCAAGGAACAGTCCTAGCCAAAAACATTCAGTACTTC. Translating it yields CASSQGTVLAKNIQYF.

This chain links TRBV7-9 with TRBJ2-2; weak D call: TRBD2 (6 bases). Germline V gene sequence: CDR1 SEHNR, CDR2 FQNEAQ (reference sequence). V lost 2 bases to trimming and J lost 6 bases, with 13 bases between them. CDR3 length: 15 residues. The CDR3 DNA is TGTGCCAGCAGCTTACAGGGAGGAAGGGCCGGGGAGCTGTTTTTT. As protein: CASSLQGGRAGELFF. Using reference TRBV7-9 and TRBJ2-2 for the parts outside the CDR3, the full variable domain is DTGVSQNPRHKITKRGQNVTFRCDPISEHNRLYWYRQTLGQGPEFLTYFQNEAQLEKSRLLSDRFSAERPKGSFSTLEIQRTEQGDSAMYLCASSLQGGRAGELFFGEGSRLTVL.

V is TRBV24-1 and J is TRBJ2-7, with 7 bases fitting TRBD2. Germline-derived CDR1 and CDR2 are KGHDR and SFDVKD. The CDR3 loop spans 14 amino acids. V was pared by 3 bases and J by 2 bases, with 3 bases of the junction left unmatched. CDR3 in DNA: TGTGCCACCAGTGATAACGGACTAGCCTACGAGCAGTACTTC. Amino acids: CATSDNGLAYEQYF.

This chain joins TRBV20-1 and TRBJ2-3, with 7 bases lining up with TRBD2. CDR3 length: 14 residues. Trimming took 3 bases from V and 4 from J; bases not matched to a gene: 7. Germline CDR1 reads DFQATT; CDR2 reads SNEGSKA (reference sequence). CDR3: CSASRREYADTQYF. DNA of the CDR3: TGCAGTGCTAGTCGGCGGGAGTACGCAGATACGCAGTATTTT.

The chain carries TRBV6-6 and TRBJ2-5, with 16 bases fitting TRBD2. This CDR3 is 19 amino acids long. V trimming: 6 bases; J trimming: 1 base; junction bases outside the gene matches: 11. Germline V lookup: CDR1 MNHNY, CDR2 SVGAGI (reference sequence). CDR3 in DNA: TGTGCCAGCAGCTCCCCCCTAGGGACTAGCGGGAGGGCCCAAGAGACCCAGTACTTC. Translation gives CASSSPLGTSGRAQETQYF.

The chain links TRBV6-6 to TRBJ2-5; TRBD2 agrees at 10 bases. Germline V gives CDR1 MNHNY, CDR2 SVGAGI (reference sequence). This CDR3 comprises 16 residues. J lost 5 bases, V lost 5 bases, and 11 bases had no gene match. CDR3 amino acids: CASSQGLARNTETQYF. The CDR3 DNA sequence: TGTGCCAGCAGTCAGGGACTAGCGAGGAATACGGAGACCCAGTACTTC.

This sequence joins TRBV29-1 and TRBJ1-4; TRBD1 might be the D (6 bases). V lost 1 base and J lost 10, with 13 bases in between. CDR3 length: 13 amino acids. CDR1 SQVTM and CDR2 ANQGSEA come from the germline V gene. This CDR3 reads CSVEVGVQGKLFF. As DNA, the CDR3 is TGCAGCGTTGAAGTGGGGGTACAGGGAAAACTGTTTTTT.

This clone showed up just a few times. The V gene is TRBV10-3, the J gene TRBJ2-7; 7 bases align to TRBD1. Germline V gene data show CDR1 as ENHRY and CDR2 as SYGVKD. Trimming cost V 11 bases and J 4 bases; bases outside gene matches: 11. There are 13 residues in the CDR3. CDR3 loop: CASGTAIGYEQYF. DNA for the CDR3: TGTGCCTCGGGGACAGCTATAGGATACGAGCAGTACTTC.

V gene TRBV6-6 combines with J gene TRBJ1-1, with D perhaps TRBD1 (5 bases). V lost 2 bases and J 9 bases, leaving 10 bases between the germline ends. The germline V gene has CDR1 MNHNY and CDR2 SVGAGI (reference sequence). The CDR3 has 12 residues. The CDR3 spells CASSYGARQAFF. The CDR3 DNA follows: TGTGCCAGCAGTTACGGGGCAAGGCAAGCTTTCTTT.

This clone was observed a single time. The CDR3 DNA reads TGTGCCACCAGGGGACAGGGAGGACCCGGGGAGCTGTTTTTT. Encoded protein: CATRGQGGPGELFF. This chain joins TRBV24-1 and TRBJ2-2, with 9 bases lining up with TRBD1. The germline V gene has CDR1 KGHDR and CDR2 SFDVKD. V dropped 7 bases and J dropped 6; count of bases not matched to a gene: 5. CDR3 size: 14 residues.

V and J are TRBV5-4 and TRBJ2-6; 10 positions agree with TRBD1. The CDR3 length is 16 residues. The J segment lost 2 bases and the V segment lost 2 bases, leaving 1 base of the junction unmatched. CDR1 and CDR2 (germline): SGHNT, YYREEE (reference sequence). The CDR3 DNA sequence: TGTGCCAGCAGCTTCGGGACAGGGGCTGGGGCCAACGTCCTGACTTTC. Its protein is CASSFGTGAGANVLTF.

A word on this clone: Other DNA sequences within the sample encode an identical CDR3. The genes are TRBV7-8 and TRBJ1-6; 8 bases match TRBD1. The trim removed 1 base at V and 7 bases at J, leaving 3 bases unmatched. Germline V gives CDR1 SGHVS, CDR2 FQNEAQ. This CDR3 spans 15 amino acids. Written as DNA, the CDR3 is TGTGCCAGCAGCTTAGGACAGGGGAGCAATTCACCCCTCCACTTT. Its protein is CASSLGQGSNSPLHF.